This is a list of T cell receptor beta chains from one sample in a study of blood T cell repertoires in COVID-19. Clones were sequenced by immunoSEQ multiplex PCR, and TCRdb holds only the in-frame ones, with some missing. The data show over 250,000 clones, approximately 91% seen once. The sequencing input was peripheral blood. The receptors derive from a woman aged 25 to 39 with COVID-19, enrolled during active disease. CDR3s include the opening cysteine and the closing phenylalanine or tryptophan. The D gene is left open where the match is weak. Not every row has a clone size; where given, it reads once, few, many or a size class.

d_gene: TRBD1; j_gene: TRBJ2-5; v_gene: TRBV11-2; abundance: -; CDR3aa: CASSLGGGTGGRQETQYF; CDR3nt: TGTGCCAGCAGCTTAGGAGGGGGGACAGGGGGCCGACAAGAGACCCAGTACTTC
d_gene: TRBD2; j_gene: TRBJ2-1; v_gene: TRBV19; abundance: -; CDR3aa: CASSTQAGVKGEQFF; CDR3nt: TGTGCCAGTAGTACCCAAGCGGGAGTGAAGGGTGAGCAGTTCTTC
d_gene: TRBD1; j_gene: TRBJ1-1; v_gene: TRBV25-1; abundance: -; CDR3aa: CASSEGRSDRAEAFF; CDR3nt: TGTGCCAGCAGTGAAGGGCGATCCGACAGGGCCGAAGCTTTCTTT
d_gene: -; j_gene: TRBJ1-5; v_gene: TRBV28; abundance: -; CDR3aa: CASSLLASQGGNQPQHF; CDR3nt: TGTGCCAGCAGTTTGTTGGCATCCCAAGGGGGCAATCAGCCCCAGCATTTT
d_gene: TRBD1; j_gene: TRBJ1-1; v_gene: TRBV12-3/TRBV12-4; abundance: -; CDR3aa: CASRGQGYTEAFF; CDR3nt: TGTGCCAGCCGGGGACAGGGGTACACTGAAGCTTTCTTT
d_gene: -; j_gene: TRBJ1-6; v_gene: TRBV3-1/TRBV3-2; abundance: -; CDR3aa: CASSQGSTGVGSPLHF; CDR3nt: TGTGCCAGCAGCCAAGGCTCTACGGGGGTTGGTTCACCCCTCCACTTT
d_gene: TRBD2; j_gene: TRBJ2-7; v_gene: TRBV10-1; abundance: -; CDR3aa: CASSEKPSGRIGQYF; CDR3nt: TGCGCCAGCAGTGAGAAGCCTAGCGGGAGAATAGGGCAGTACTTC
d_gene: -; j_gene: TRBJ1-5; v_gene: TRBV5-6; abundance: -; CDR3aa: CASSRNRDRQPQHF; CDR3nt: TGTGCCAGCAGCCGAAACAGGGATCGACAGCCCCAGCATTTT
d_gene: -; j_gene: TRBJ2-4; v_gene: TRBV30; abundance: -; CDR3aa: CAGAAAAVNIQYF; CDR3nt: TGTGCCGGGGCAGCGGCTGCTGTAAACATTCAGTACTTC
d_gene: -; j_gene: TRBJ1-2; v_gene: TRBV6-5; abundance: -; CDR3aa: CASSYSSRDGYTF; CDR3nt: TGTGCCAGCAGTTACTCGAGCCGGGATGGCTACACCTTC
d_gene: -; j_gene: TRBJ1-5; v_gene: TRBV2; abundance: -; CDR3aa: CASSKTQGSSNQPQHF; CDR3nt: TGTGCCAGCAGTAAAACACAGGGTAGTTCCAATCAGCCCCAGCATTTT
d_gene: TRBD1; j_gene: TRBJ1-4; v_gene: TRBV2; abundance: -; CDR3aa: CASSDRGPNEKLFF; CDR3nt: TGTGCCAGCAGTGACAGGGGGCCTAATGAAAAACTGTTTTTT
d_gene: TRBD1; j_gene: TRBJ2-6; v_gene: TRBV5-4; abundance: -; CDR3aa: CASSSGDRGNSGANVLTF; CDR3nt: TGTGCCAGCAGCTCAGGAGACAGGGGAAATAGTGGGGCCAACGTCCTGACTTTC
d_gene: TRBD2; j_gene: TRBJ2-2; v_gene: TRBV14; abundance: -; CDR3aa: CASSPLAGGPTGELFF; CDR3nt: TGTGCCAGCAGCCCACTAGCGGGAGGGCCTACCGGGGAGCTGTTTTTT
d_gene: TRBD2; j_gene: TRBJ2-7; v_gene: TRBV5-6; abundance: -; CDR3aa: CASSFQLREGPYEQYF; CDR3nt: TGTGCCAGCAGCTTTCAACTTCGGGAGGGCCCCTACGAGCAGTACTTC
d_gene: TRBD2; j_gene: TRBJ2-6; v_gene: TRBV7-8; abundance: -; CDR3aa: CASSLRTSGISGANVLTF; CDR3nt: TGTGCCAGCAGCTTACGGACTAGCGGGATCTCTGGGGCCAACGTCCTGACTTTC
d_gene: TRBD1; j_gene: TRBJ2-5; v_gene: TRBV4-1; abundance: -; CDR3aa: CASSQDSRGQVIGETQYF; CDR3nt: TGCGCCAGCAGCCAAGATTCAAGGGGACAGGTGATCGGGGAGACCCAGTACTTC
d_gene: -; j_gene: TRBJ1-1; v_gene: TRBV2; abundance: few; CDR3aa: CASTGYTEAFF; CDR3nt: TGTGCCAGCACAGGGTATACTGAAGCTTTCTTT
d_gene: -; j_gene: TRBJ2-1; v_gene: TRBV13; abundance: -; CDR3aa: CASSLGTWTVSGDYNEQFF; CDR3nt: TGTGCCAGCAGCTTAGGAACTTGGACCGTGTCAGGGGACTACAATGAGCAGTTCTTC
d_gene: -; j_gene: TRBJ2-7; v_gene: TRBV6-5; abundance: -; CDR3aa: CASSHRRVGNEQYF; CDR3nt: TGTGCCAGCAGCCACCGGAGGGTGGGGAACGAGCAGTACTTC
d_gene: TRBD1; j_gene: TRBJ1-1; v_gene: TRBV28; abundance: -; CDR3aa: CASRLTGGWVKTEAFF; CDR3nt: TGTGCCAGCAGGCTTACAGGGGGCTGGGTGAAGACTGAAGCTTTCTTT
d_gene: TRBD2; j_gene: TRBJ2-3; v_gene: TRBV25-1; abundance: few; CDR3aa: CASSEGAGGHVDTQYF; CDR3nt: TGTGCCAGCAGTGAGGGAGCGGGAGGGCATGTAGATACGCAGTATTTT
d_gene: TRBD1; j_gene: TRBJ2-2; v_gene: TRBV28; abundance: -; CDR3aa: CASSPQTGEPGELFF; CDR3nt: TGTGCCAGCAGTCCTCAGACAGGGGAGCCCGGGGAGCTGTTTTTT
d_gene: -; j_gene: TRBJ1-4; v_gene: TRBV19; abundance: -; CDR3aa: CASTGVAGEKLFF; CDR3nt: TGTGCCAGTACTGGGGTGGCGGGTGAAAAACTGTTTTTT
d_gene: TRBD1; j_gene: TRBJ2-6; v_gene: TRBV18; abundance: few; CDR3aa: CASSPPSKGASGANVLTF; CDR3nt: TGTGCCAGCTCACCACCGTCGAAGGGGGCCTCTGGGGCCAACGTCCTGACTTTC
d_gene: -; j_gene: TRBJ2-3; v_gene: TRBV19; abundance: -; CDR3aa: CASRDGAGAGDTQYF; CDR3nt: TGTGCCAGTAGGGATGGGGCAGGGGCTGGAGATACGCAGTATTTT
d_gene: TRBD1; j_gene: TRBJ2-6; v_gene: TRBV19; abundance: -; CDR3aa: CASSIGIWTGDTSGANVLTF; CDR3nt: TGTGCCAGTAGTATAGGCATATGGACAGGGGATACCTCTGGGGCCAACGTCCTGACTTTC
d_gene: TRBD1; j_gene: TRBJ1-4; v_gene: TRBV6-5; abundance: few; CDR3aa: CASSYSRQGYNEKLFF; CDR3nt: TGTGCCAGCAGTTACTCCCGACAGGGGTATAATGAAAAACTGTTTTTT
d_gene: -; j_gene: TRBJ2-2; v_gene: TRBV5-5; abundance: -; CDR3aa: CASTHRAGELFF; CDR3nt: TGTGCCAGCACCCACAGGGCCGGGGAGCTGTTTTTT